The sequence of this T cell receptor (beta chain) was determined in a study of T cells in Graves' hyperthyroidism and ophthalmopathy (dated by TCRdb to about 2019). Concerning the study at large: Peripheral blood was collected at initial diagnosis, before any treatment. To identify TCR V-J signatures that set the groups apart, the researchers used a discovery cohort of about a hundred patients, made up of about 44 with Graves' ophthalmopathy and about 60 with stable Graves' hyperthyroidism. An independent validation cohort of under 20 hyperthyroidism patients and more than 15 patients who later progressed to ophthalmopathy tested prospective prediction of ophthalmopathy. The 100 discovery patients were randomly split 7:3 into training and test sets. In addition, the study compared T-cell repertoires in thyroid tissue and in blood from roughly six Graves' hyperthyroidism patients. Following sampling, methimazole starting at 30 mg daily was given to hyperthyroidism patients, and high-dose intravenous methylprednisolone was given to ophthalmopathy patients. The paper reports TCR Vbeta CDR3 sequencing of approximately 130 peripheral blood samples: some 44 ophthalmopathy, about 75 hyperthyroidism and around 17 progressor patients.

What the study reported, not specific to this receptor: In validation, the model predicted progression to ophthalmopathy a median of around 6.5 months before onset, with 70% to 71% sensitivity and about 75% specificity. No statistical method was used to fix the sample size in advance, and group allocation was not hidden from the investigators. Blood samples also contained most of the expanded thyroid clonotypes (frequency above 0.001), which suggests that blood repertoires may reflect thyroid immune responses. A 13 V-J signature model separated ophthalmopathy from stable hyperthyroidism, with around 88% sensitivity and about 81% specificity in cross-validation and 80%/75% in testing.

In regard to this clonotype: Its cognate antigen has yet to be identified. Per-base qualities were not stored, and no clone one base away is much larger.

Stable Graves' hyperthyroidism was defined as the absence of progression to ophthalmopathy over 18 months of follow-up. Hyperthyroidism patients were newly diagnosed, had a disease duration of under 2 months, and were aged 18 to 65 years. Patients with uncontrolled infections, other autoimmune diseases, pregnancy or lactation were excluded. Clinical symptoms, serum thyroxine and TRAb, thyroid ultrasound, and orbital computed tomography formed the basis for the diagnoses. PBMCs were separated from over 9 ml of fresh peripheral blood using Ficoll-Paque density gradient centrifugation. Total RNA was extracted with Trizol reagent, and quality was checked on an Agilent 2100 Bioanalyzer. The TCR beta CDR3 regions were amplified from the RNA transcripts. For the first round of RT-PCR on the TCR CDR3, the HTBI primer set was used together with the Qiagen OneStep RT-PCR kit. A second multiplex PCR round built the libraries, followed by size selection and purification. Sequencing of the libraries was done on an Illumina HiSeq2000 using paired-end 100 bp reads. The paper's processing steps were these. SOAPnuke was used to process the raw data, removing reads that contained adapters or uncalled bases, had a mean Phred below 15, or lacked an exact match to the constant primer or identifier. High-quality paired reads were merged with COPE v1.2.5, and unique nucleotide sequences were defined as clonotypes. MiTCR v1.1 was used to align clonotypes to the IMGT TRBV, TRBD and TRBJ reference segments. Analysis was restricted to V-J combinations with a frequency above 0.0001, which covered just over 98% of repertoires. The TCS score was defined as F50 (clonal expansion) divided by E x V (chaos), with BLOSUM62-based TCRdist calculated between CDR3 peptides within each V-J. Welch's t-statistics and random forest reduced fewer than 550 V-J features to roughly 13, which were used in a naive Bayes classifier (R e1071). TCRdb ran its own pipeline on the public reads, namely fastp trimming at Q25 and MiXCR clone calling, and kept in-frame beta chains. Records with the same CDR3 protein are collapsed into one entry carrying the most frequent genes and DNA. In this record, the V and J calls reflect TCRdb's handling and not the investigators' own analysis. This sample lists about 210,000 distinct CDR3 sequences; 15% to 20% were detected once. The top ten clonotypes cover around 50% of the sample.

V is clipped by 6 bases and J by 3 bases, and the sequence between their germline boundaries is 18 bases long. The CDR3 sequence holds 15 residues, the cysteine and phenylalanine included. CDR3 DNA is the only sequence kept; it has 45 bases, read in frame from the first base. Reading the germline V gene (reference sequence) gives CDR1 DFQATT and CDR2 SNEGSKA. The material sequenced was blood. The rearranged chain carries TRBV20-1 and TRBJ1-5; TRBD1 is possibly the D segment (5 matching bases). This receptor was identified in a man aged 45-65 years with Graves' hyperthyroidism. The CDR3 reads CSAHAGGSVNQPQHF. The DNA sequence follows: TGCAGTGCCCACGCGGGGGGTAGCGTCAATCAGCCCCAGCATTTT.